The clone carrying this T cell receptor beta chain has just one count. Losses at the gene ends were 3 bases for V and 2 bases for J; bases not matched to a gene: 3. Germline values: CDR1 SGHAT, CDR2 FQNNGV. CDR3 length: 15 amino acids. The data belong to a study of blood T cell repertoires in COVID-19. Background on the study: Both acute and convalescent COVID-19 samples were obtained from the United States, Italy and Spain.

Sequenced by immunoSEQ multiplex PCR; TCRdb stores in-frame clones only, minus some. The repertoire has tens of thousands of clones, 85% to 90% of them found once; the top ten carry around 3%. The chain employs TRBV11-2 and TRBJ2-7; 11 bases line up with TRBD2. The TCR was taken from a human donor in a cohort sampled during active COVID-19. Material for sequencing was peripheral blood. CDR3 sequence: CASSFLTSGAYEQYF. In DNA, the CDR3 is TGTGCCAGCAGCTTTCTGACTAGCGGGGCCTACGAGCAGTACTTC.